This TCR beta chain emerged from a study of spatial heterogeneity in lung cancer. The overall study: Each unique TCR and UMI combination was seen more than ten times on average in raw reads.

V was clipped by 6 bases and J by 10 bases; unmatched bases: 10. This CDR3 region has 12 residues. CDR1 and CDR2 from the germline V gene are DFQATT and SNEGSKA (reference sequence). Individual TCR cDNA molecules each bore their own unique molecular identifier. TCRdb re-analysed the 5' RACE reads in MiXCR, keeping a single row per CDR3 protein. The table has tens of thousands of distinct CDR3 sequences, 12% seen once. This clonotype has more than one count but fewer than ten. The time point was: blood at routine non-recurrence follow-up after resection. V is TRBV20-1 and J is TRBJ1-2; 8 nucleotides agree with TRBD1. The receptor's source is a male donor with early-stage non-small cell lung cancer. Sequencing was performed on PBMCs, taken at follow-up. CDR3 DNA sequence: TGCAGTGCCCTGGGACAGGCGATGGTCTACACCTTC. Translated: CSALGQAMVYTF.